A selection of T cell receptor beta chains follows, all from one sample in a study of blood T cell repertoires in COVID-19. The table came from immunoSEQ multiplex PCR; TCRdb's copy has only in-frame clones and leaves some out. The sample shows about 140,000 clones, roughly 81% of them seen only once. Sequencing was carried out using peripheral blood. These receptors were taken from a woman in her fifties or sixties with active or convalescent COVID-19. The CDR3 runs from the conserved cysteine through the conserved F or W. Each record gives: clone size, V gene, D gene, J gene, CDR3 protein, CDR3 DNA. A D gene is named only where the DNA matches it firmly. Size is stated for part of the rows, as once, few or many counts, or as a class when the clone is expanded.

NA	TRBV14	TRBD2	TRBJ2-2	CASSQYSGRNTGELFF	TGTGCCAGCAGCCAATACAGCGGGAGGAACACCGGGGAGCTGTTTTTT
NA	TRBV19	TRBD2	TRBJ2-1	CASSRGRESYEQFF	TGTGCCAGTAGTCGAGGGCGGGAGAGCTATGAGCAGTTCTTC
NA	TRBV7-4	NA	TRBJ2-7	CASSSLYPNYEQYF	TGTGCCAGCAGCTCGCTTTATCCTAACTACGAGCAGTACTTC
NA	TRBV5-1	TRBD1	TRBJ1-2	CASSWDRGDTYGYTF	TGCGCCAGCAGTTGGGACAGGGGGGATACCTATGGCTACACCTTC
once	TRBV5-4	TRBD1	TRBJ2-1	CASSPTGNVYNEQFF	TGTGCCAGCAGCCCGACAGGGAACGTGTACAATGAGCAGTTCTTC
NA	TRBV9	NA	TRBJ2-1	CASSFLGLSYNEQFF	TGTGCCAGCAGCTTCCTCGGACTCTCCTACAATGAGCAGTTCTTC
NA	TRBV6-5	NA	TRBJ1-1	CASSYSGGHPEAFF	TGTGCCAGCAGTTACTCGGGGGGGCACCCTGAAGCTTTCTTT
NA	TRBV7-8	TRBD1	TRBJ2-1	CASSSGTGGLNEQFF	TGTGCCAGCAGCTCCGGGACAGGGGGCCTCAATGAGCAGTTCTTC
NA	TRBV19	NA	TRBJ1-1	CASSSIGTSGRGNTEAFF	TGTGCCAGTAGTTCCATAGGGACTTCCGGAAGGGGGAACACTGAAGCTTTCTTT
NA	TRBV30	NA	TRBJ1-1	CAWSGGIGGFEAFF	TGTGCCTGGAGTGGAGGGATCGGCGGTTTTGAAGCTTTCTTT
NA	TRBV5-1	NA	TRBJ2-1	CASSPGVSYNEQFF	TGCGCCAGCAGCCCCGGTGTATCCTACAATGAGCAGTTCTTC
NA	TRBV7-2	TRBD1	TRBJ2-7	CASSMDRGREQYF	TGTGCCAGCAGCATGGACAGGGGACGCGAGCAGTACTTC
NA	TRBV28	TRBD1	TRBJ1-2	CASSTPRDREDYGDGYTF	TGTGCCAGCAGTACCCCCCGGGACAGGGAAGATTACGGAGATGGCTACACCTTC
NA	TRBV7-2	NA	TRBJ1-3	CASSQVRTGNTIYF	TGTGCCAGCAGCCAGGTCCGGACGGGGAACACCATATATTTT
NA	TRBV7-2	TRBD2	TRBJ2-1	CASSLTGTKFEQFF	TGTGCCAGCAGCTTAACCGGGACTAAGTTCGAGCAGTTCTTC
NA	TRBV6-1	NA	TRBJ1-2	CASSEVLRGMGGYTF	TGTGCCAGCAGTGAAGTTTTGCGGGGAATGGGGGGCTACACCTTC
few	TRBV9	TRBD2	TRBJ2-3	CASSARGEASTDTQYF	TGTGCCAGCAGCGCGCGGGGGGAGGCTAGCACAGATACGCAGTATTTT
NA	TRBV19	TRBD1	TRBJ2-2	CASSIPGQGTGGELFF	TGTGCCAGTAGTATACCGGGACAGGGGACCGGCGGGGAGCTGTTTTTT
NA	TRBV25-1	NA	TRBJ1-1	CASGGDQGRTEAFF	TGTGCCAGCGGAGGGGATCAAGGTCGGACTGAAGCTTTCTTT
once	TRBV11-1	NA	TRBJ1-2	CASSLVNSYGYTF	TGTGCCAGCAGCTTAGTGAACAGTTATGGCTACACCTTC
few	TRBV6-6	TRBD1	TRBJ2-5	CASSYLTGGGETQYF	TGTGCCAGCAGTTACCTAACAGGGGGCGGGGAGACCCAGTACTTC
NA	TRBV27	NA	TRBJ2-7	CASSYSVRGYEQYF	TGTGCCAGCAGTTACAGCGTCCGGGGCTACGAGCAGTACTTC
NA	TRBV15	NA	TRBJ2-3	CATSISADTQYF	TGTGCCACCAGTATTAGCGCAGATACGCAGTATTTT
few	TRBV7-9	NA	TRBJ2-1	CASSLGLAYNEQFF	TGTGCCAGCAGCTTAGGACTGGCCTACAATGAGCAGTTCTTC
NA	TRBV9	NA	TRBJ2-5	CASSVEPQETQYF	TGTGCCAGCAGCGTAGAGCCACAAGAGACCCAGTACTTC
NA	TRBV5-6	TRBD1	TRBJ1-5	CASSFGQGAGSNQPQHF	TGTGCCAGCAGCTTCGGACAGGGGGCGGGGAGCAATCAGCCCCAGCATTTT